The rows below give T cell receptor beta chains drawn from one sample of a study of Ad26.COV2.S vaccination and SARS-CoV-2 variants. Repertoires were generated with immunoSEQ multiplex PCR, while TCRdb's copy carries only in-frame clones and drops some. The profile shows 440,000 or so clones, 80% to 90% of them singletons. Sequences were derived from peripheral blood, sampled in a trial of Ad26.COV2.S vaccine versus placebo. The receptors here all came from a person aged 18-60 years who received the Ad26.COV2.S COVID-19 vaccine or a placebo. Both conserved end residues are part of each CDR3.

J	V	CDR3
TRBJ2-1	TRBV6-5	CASRTGVGDEQFF
TRBJ1-1	TRBV2	CASSEATEAFF
TRBJ2-2	TRBV5-1	CASSGDTGELFF
TRBJ1-1	TRBV20-1	CSAQNTEAFF
TRBJ2-1	TRBV28	CASGWTSYNEQFF
TRBJ1-2	TRBV5-1	CASSLAQEKDGYTF
TRBJ1-1	TRBV28	CATSPPDSFTEAFF
TRBJ2-5	TRBV6-5	CASSPGIQETQYF
TRBJ2-7	TRBV28	CASSLDPSYEQYF
TRBJ2-7	TRBV24-1	CATSHSPGRPLYEQYF
TRBJ1-1	TRBV28	CASGSQIFHEAFF
TRBJ1-1	TRBV4-1	CASSPRVGAANTEAFF
TRBJ2-1	TRBV5-1	CASSSLLAGVGNNEQFF
TRBJ1-1	TRBV7-8	CASSLGRPGNTEAFF
TRBJ1-2	TRBV2	CASSEHSDRNYGYTF
TRBJ1-1	TRBV6-2/TRBV6-3	CASSPSRTEAFF
TRBJ2-1	TRBV5-1	CASSLGVAFLSNEQFF
TRBJ1-2	TRBV19	CASSPTGLLGYGYTF
TRBJ2-3	TRBV7-8	CASSSNTGTGGRTDTQYF
TRBJ2-7	TRBV13	CASSLAGPTSYEQYF
TRBJ2-7	TRBV4-2	CASSQGTYEQYF
TRBJ2-1	TRBV4-2	CASSQEVARATYNEQFF